What follows is one T cell receptor beta chain and its context. This clone was seen only a few times. What this receptor recognizes is not known. No much larger clone exists at a distance of one base, and base qualities are not known. The data were obtained in a study of beta chain features in type 1 diabetes (dated by TCRdb to the late 2010s). About the study as a whole: No differences in mean age, gender distribution, total cell number or subset yield were found between patients and healthy donors. In the study, TCRB repertoires of sorted circulating CD4+ T cell subsets from recently diagnosed type 1 diabetes patients were compared with those of matched healthy donors. A total of under 140,000,000 sorted cells were examined across all samples, and the number of cells per subset was strongly correlated with RNA yield. Naive and central memory subsets were obtained from all 28 donors, but regulatory and stem cell-like memory subsets were isolated from only 8 patients and roughly eight healthy donors. The paper's findings and limits, for the study overall: At VDJ recombination sites, type 1 diabetes patients had fewer insertions and more deleted nucleotides, which implies abnormalities in thymic rearrangement. Because the HLA sub-analyses included only small numbers of individuals, any influence of HLA type on TCRB rearrangement was left unresolved. PCR might favor shorter templates, but patient and control samples were amplified and corrected together, so any skew would affect both groups equally. Naive, central memory and regulatory TCRB repertoires appeared to be more alike among patients than among healthy donors. A moderate but significant shortening of TCRB CDR3 length was observed in type 1 diabetes patients in all four CD4+ subsets. Because cDNA was sequenced instead of genomic DNA, activated cells with high expression could be over-represented, although the groups did not differ in activation or CD3 levels.

Each donor gave one peripheral blood draw, averaging roughly 120 mL, which was collected into heparinised tubes. Naive, central memory, regulatory and stem cell-like memory CD4+ T cells were sorted on a BD FACSAria II using a panel including CD45RO, CCR7, CD25, CD127, CD95 and CD27. A purity above 95% was achieved for all sorted populations. PBMCs were separated immediately by Lymphoprep density gradient centrifugation and were stained directly, without being cultured. So that batch effects would be minimized, each experiment stained and sorted samples in pairs, pairing one healthy donor with one patient. The germline V gene encodes CDR1 MNHNY and CDR2 SVGAGI (reference sequence). From the cysteine through the phenylalanine, the CDR3 covers 11 amino acids. The sequence is cut down to CDR3 DNA, 33 bases in frame from base 1. V is clipped by 5 bases and J by 6 bases, and the sequence between their germline boundaries is 7 bases long.

The entire amount of isolated RNA was reverse transcribed using the High Capacity cDNA Reverse Transcription Kit, so the sequenced TCRB transcripts were expressed ones. Deep immunoSEQ sequencing was applied to naive, central memory and regulatory T cell samples, giving an average of about 3.57 million total reads per sample. Sorted cells were lysed in RLT buffer, and RNA was extracted using DNase-treated RNeasy Micro or Mini kits according to cell number. Each cell subset was processed on its own to prevent cross-contamination, while patient and healthy donor samples were processed together. TCRB sequences were amplified from cDNA with the immunoSEQ multiplex PCR, producing 87-bp fragments spanning the CDR3 region. Sequencing of the amplicons was done on the Illumina HiSeq platform. Processing in the source paper ran as follows. Synthetic template baselines were used to correct PCR bias computationally, reads within Hamming distance 2 were collapsed together, and singletons that could not be merged were discarded. Reads were aligned to IMGT to assign V, D and J genes, CDR3 length, and insertions or deletions at six rearrangement sites. Within each subset, clonotype counts were normalized to the number of sorted cells before true diversity and Gini coefficients were calculated with the tcR R package. The overlap coefficient, calculated on TCRB nucleotide sequences, was used to measure repertoire sharing. As a proxy for the pre-selection repertoire, out-of-frame TCRB sequences from naive cells were analyzed. TCRdb took over this immuneACCESS table, retaining in-frame rearrangements with V and J assigned. Such tables are incomplete; in checked studies, under half of the missing clones stem from an unresolved V gene, and the remainder is unexplained. That table is the source of V, J and clone size, and D and trimming were worked out from the DNA. Present in this sample are 200,000 to 250,000 clones, 16% of which were seen just once. 0.08% to 0.095% of the sample goes to the ten largest clones.

The V and J segments used are TRBV6-6 and TRBJ1-1; the D gene cannot be resolved reliably. The TCR was taken from a young man with type 1 diabetes. Sequencing was performed on naive CD4+ T cells from blood. This specimen's cell subset or site label, per the study, means: true naive CD4+ T cells. The CDR3 region: CASSTGPEAFF. In nucleotides, the sequence is TGTGCCAGCAGTACGGGCCCTGAAGCTTTCTTT.